This TCR beta chain stems from a study of CD8 T cells in Susac syndrome. CDR3 length: 13 amino acids. Germline-derived CDR1 and CDR2 are MDHEN and SYDVKM. The germline V and J ends were trimmed by 2 bases and 3 bases, with 8 bases remaining between them. When the RNA was reverse transcribed, random hexamers were used with an input of about 0.45 to 1 ug. Amplification of the TCR beta CDR3 was carried out by immunoSEQ multiplex PCR, which spanned a total of 54 Vbeta and 13 Jbeta segments. MiXCR, applied by TCRdb to the immunoSEQ multiplex PCR reads, yields one record per CDR3 protein. The data contain around 140,000 distinct CDR3 sequences, roughly 76% of them singletons.

V gene TRBV28 combines with J gene TRBJ2-7; D call uncertain. The receptor was isolated from a human donor with multiple sclerosis. Sequencing was performed on CD8+ T cells from PBMCs. The CDR3 DNA reads TGTGCCAGCAGTTTAAGGGTAAACTACGAGCAGTACTTC. Its translation: CASSLRVNYEQYF.